Below, 25 T cell receptor beta chains from the same sample are listed, as sequenced in a study of T cell responses to AZD1222 COVID-19 vaccine. The table came from immunoSEQ multiplex PCR; TCRdb's copy has only in-frame clones and leaves some out. Of over 140,000 clones detected, around nine tenths appear once; the ten largest clones hold approximately 5.4%. Source: peripheral blood, taken on day 0 of AZD1222 vaccination. All receptors come from an adult in good health.

This chain joins TRBV7-9 and TRBJ1-2; perhaps TRBD1 as D (5 bases). Trimming took 7 bases from V and 5 from J, leaving 8 bases between them. Germline assignment: CDR1 SEHNR and CDR2 FQNEAQ (reference sequence). CDR3 size: 11 residues. The DNA for the CDR3 is TGTGCCAGCAATCGGGGGTATGGCTACACCTTC. Amino acids: CASNRGYGYTF.

The chain uses TRBV20-1 and TRBJ1-2, with D maybe TRBD1 (5 bases). Germline V gene lookup returns CDR1 DFQATT and CDR2 SNEGSKA (reference sequence). The CDR3 is 13 amino acids. Trimming shortened V by 3 bases and J by 7 bases, and 15 bases separated the two germline ends. The CDR3 DNA follows: TGCAGTGCTAGTATTGGGGGGGTGCGTGGCTACACCTTC. Translating gives CSASIGGVRGYTF.

This clone turned up a few times. The chain has TRBV4-1 and TRBJ2-7; D gene uncertain. Trimming pared 1 base from V and 3 bases from J, leaving 13 bases between. CDR1 and CDR2 from the germline V gene are MGHRA and YSYEKL. The CDR3 contains 15 residues. This chain's CDR3 is CASSQGLAQSYEQYF. The CDR3 DNA is TGCGCCAGCAGCCAAGGTTTGGCACAGAGCTACGAGCAGTACTTC.

The chain is built from TRBV28 and TRBJ2-6; D is ambiguous. Germline CDR1 is MDHEN and CDR2 is SYDVKM. Trimming stripped 7 bases from V and 0 bases from J, with 16 bases between. The CDR3 totals 17 residues. The CDR3 nucleotides are TGTGCCAGCATCCCTTTGGGAAAAAGCTCTGGGGCCAACGTCCTGACTTTC. Translation gives CASIPLGKSSGANVLTF.

V is TRBV18 and J is TRBJ1-6, with 7 bases that match TRBD1. Germline V gene sequence: CDR1 KGHSH, CDR2 LQKENI. The CDR3 totals 19 residues. With 0 bases clipped from V and 1 base from J, the junction kept 9 bases outside the gene matches. Here the CDR3 reads CASSPPQQGYRSYNSPLHF. The CDR3 nucleotides read TGTGCCAGCTCACCACCGCAACAGGGGTATCGGTCCTATAATTCACCCCTCCACTTT.

The V and J genes are TRBV6-5 and TRBJ1-1; 8 bases are shared with TRBD1. Germline V CDR1 and CDR2: MNHEY, SVGAGI. The trim removed 4 bases at V and 3 bases at J, leaving 7 bases unmatched. CDR3 size: 15 residues. The CDR3 coding sequence is TGTGCCAGCAGTTCTGGACAGGGCGGGGACACTGAAGCTTTCTTT. This sequence encodes CASSSGQGGDTEAFF.

This rearrangement joins TRBV28 to TRBJ1-2; D call uncertain. V gave up 2 bases and J gave up 5 bases, with 12 bases separating them. CDR1 is MDHEN and CDR2 is SYDVKM in the germline V gene. The CDR3 sequence is 14 residues long. In nucleotides, the CDR3 is TGTGCCAGCAGTTTACAGTTGCAGGCTTATGGCTACACCTTC. Amino acid sequence: CASSLQLQAYGYTF.

The chain has TRBV6-5 and TRBJ1-1, with 7 bases fitting TRBD1. V trimming: 4 bases; J trimming: 5 bases; junction bases outside the gene matches: 10. Germline CDR1 MNHEY, CDR2 SVGAGI. The CDR3 consists of 15 residues. This chain's CDR3 is CASSSLSGGGTEAFF. DNA for the CDR3: TGTGCCAGCAGTTCCCTCTCAGGGGGAGGGACTGAAGCTTTCTTT.

This clone appeared a few times. The chain couples TRBV14 to TRBJ2-7, with D unresolved. V was pared by 4 bases and J by 5 bases, with 6 bases between. Germline V CDR1 and CDR2: SGHDN, FVKESK. This CDR3 region has 11 residues. In DNA, the CDR3 is TGTGCCAGCAGCCTCGGAAACGAGCAGTACTTC. This translates into CASSLGNEQYF.

The J gene is TRBJ2-1, the V gene TRBV2; 7 nucleotides align to TRBD2. Germline V gene sequence: CDR1 SNHLY, CDR2 FYNNEI. The V and J ends lost 8 bases and 4 bases, in that order; junction bases with no gene match: 8. This CDR3 has 14 residues. The CDR3 region has the DNA TGTGCCAGCCGGCCAAGCGGGATGTACAATGAGCAGTTCTTC. It yields the protein CASRPSGMYNEQFF.

V and J are TRBV7-8 and TRBJ2-1; perhaps D is TRBD1 or TRBD2 (5 bases each). CDR3 length equals 14 residues. V shed 6 bases and J shed 4 bases, with 13 bases lying between them. Germline-derived CDR1 and CDR2 are SGHVS and FQNEAQ. CDR3 protein: CASRKGWGYNEQFF. The CDR3 DNA sequence: TGTGCCAGCAGGAAGGGGTGGGGGTACAATGAGCAGTTCTTC.

The chain has TRBV28 and TRBJ2-2; D not resolved. Germline V CDR1 and CDR2: MDHEN, SYDVKM. The CDR3 has 12 residues. V lost 3 bases to trimming and J lost 5 bases, with 4 bases between them. The CDR3 protein is CASSLTTGELFF. The CDR3 bases are TGTGCCAGCAGTTTGACTACCGGGGAGCTGTTTTTT.

The chain links TRBV5-6 to TRBJ2-7; D remains unclear. Germline values: CDR1 SGHDT, CDR2 YYEEEE. The V end lost 4 bases, the J end lost 0 bases, and 17 bases lay between the germline ends. The length of the CDR3 is 16 residues. CDR3 nucleotide sequence: TGTGCCAGCAGCCAACGTTGGAAGTTTGGCTCCTACGAGCAGTACTTC. The encoded protein is CASSQRWKFGSYEQYF.

V and J are TRBV19 and TRBJ1-2; 7 bases map to TRBD1. V shed 6 bases and J 4 bases; nucleotides not matched to a gene: 5. Germline assignment: CDR1 LNHDA and CDR2 SQIVND (reference sequence). This CDR3 has 13 amino acids. The CDR3 here is CASSGDRVYGYTF. CDR3 sequence (DNA): TGTGCCAGTAGCGGGGACAGAGTCTATGGCTACACCTTC.

The J gene is TRBJ1-4, the V gene TRBV28; TRBD1 is a possible D gene (5 bases). The V gene's germline CDR1 is MDHEN and CDR2 SYDVKM. V was clipped by 3 bases and J by 0 bases, with 8 bases between them. CDR3 size: 15 residues. The CDR3 DNA follows: TGTGCCAGCAGTTTCGGGGGGGCAACTAATGAAAAACTGTTTTTT. Its protein product is CASSFGGATNEKLFF.

The rearrangement joins TRBV28 to TRBJ2-2, with D perhaps TRBD2 (6 bases). CDR1 is MDHEN and CDR2 is SYDVKM in the germline V gene. Trimming cost V 1 base and J 4 bases, with 10 bases left between them. The CDR3 consists of 15 residues. The CDR3 bases are TGTGCCAGCAGTTTATTCGGGACTGCCACCGGGGAGCTGTTTTTT. This codes for CASSLFGTATGELFF.

The gene calls are TRBV6-6 and TRBJ1-4, with D unresolved. Germline CDR1 MNHNY, CDR2 SVGAGI (reference sequence). This CDR3 spans 14 amino acids. Trimming shortened V by 8 bases and J by 4 bases, and 14 bases separated the two germline ends. The DNA for the CDR3 is TGTGCCAGCTGGTCGCGCATAATTAATGAAAAACTGTTTTTT. This gives the protein CASWSRIINEKLFF.

The J gene is TRBJ2-2, the V gene TRBV2; maybe TRBD2 (5 bases). The germline gives CDR1 SNHLY, CDR2 FYNNEI. The CDR3 is 14 amino acids. CDR3 amino acids: CAIKAGDYTGELFF. CDR3 DNA: TGTGCTATAAAGGCGGGTGACTACACCGGGGAGCTGTTTTTT.

The genes are TRBV7-2 and TRBJ1-2; a possible D gene is TRBD1 (5 bases). This CDR3 comprises 13 residues. Germline V gene lookup returns CDR1 SGHTA and CDR2 FQGNSA. V was cut by 2 bases and J by 8 bases, with 12 bases left in between. The CDR3 protein is CASSLSRQGGYTF. The CDR3 DNA reads as TGTGCCAGCAGCTTATCCCGGCAGGGCGGCTACACCTTC.

The chain has TRBV6-4 and TRBJ1-3; 9 bases fit TRBD1. Germline V CDR1 and CDR2: MRHNA, SNTAGT. V lost 8 bases, J lost 0 bases, and 11 bases stayed unmatched. The CDR3 loop spans 17 amino acids. The CDR3 region is CASARGQGASSGNTIYF. DNA for the CDR3: TGTGCCAGCGCTAGGGGACAGGGAGCGAGCTCTGGAAACACCATATATTTT.

The chain employs TRBV6-1 and TRBJ1-5; the D is unclear. The V gene's germline CDR1 is MNHNS and CDR2 SASEGT. V was cut by 0 bases and J by 4 bases, with 10 bases left in between. There are 15 residues in the CDR3. The CDR3 spells CASSEAITNNQPQHF. DNA for the CDR3: TGTGCCAGCAGTGAAGCTATTACAAATAATCAGCCCCAGCATTTT.

To note about this clone: This CDR3 fails to terminate in the conserved phenylalanine or tryptophan, so it likely reflects a read error. It is unclear where the CDR3 begins or ends on the DNA, so no DNA is shown, and the CDR3 is as TCRdb lists it. The rearrangement uses TRBV12-3 or TRBV12-4 and TRBJ1-1; the listed D gene, TRBD1, was not tested against the DNA. The CDR3 is made up of 10 amino acids, end residues included. CDR3 residues: CASSLAQGGC.

The gene calls are TRBV28 and TRBJ2-1; D is ambiguous. The V gene's germline CDR1 is MDHEN and CDR2 SYDVKM. The V gene lost 8 bases and the J gene lost 6 bases, with 17 bases spanning the gap. The CDR3 runs to 14 residues. The DNA of the CDR3 is TGTGCCAGCCGCCCAGTGGAGTTGTCCAATGAGCAGTTCTTC. Protein product: CASRPVELSNEQFF. Full variable domain (rest looked up from reference TRBV28 and TRBJ2-1): DVKVTQSSRYLVKRTGEKVFLECVQDMDHENMFWYRQDPGLGLRLIYFSYDVKMKEKGDIPEGYSVSREKKERFSLILESASTNQTSMYLCASRPVELSNEQFFGPGTRLTVL.

The chain combines TRBV6-5 with TRBJ2-7, with D perhaps assigned TRBD1 or TRBD2 (5 bases each). CDR1 is MNHEY, CDR2 SVGAGI, per germline. Deletions cut 4 bases from V and 5 bases from J, with 15 bases between. The CDR3 is 14 amino acids. CDR3 sequence (DNA): TGTGCCAGCAGTTGGGGCCTCGGGACCAACGAGCAGTACTTC. Its protein product is CASSWGLGTNEQYF.

The chain couples TRBV9 to TRBJ2-2, with 10 bases fitting TRBD2. Trimming removed 0 bases from V and 6 bases from J; junction bases left unmatched: 5. Per germline, CDR1 SGDLS and CDR2 YYNGEE. CDR3 size: 16 residues. The CDR3 here is CASSVAAAGGPGELFF. The CDR3 region has the DNA TGTGCCAGCAGCGTAGCAGCAGCGGGAGGGCCCGGGGAGCTGTTTTTT. The whole variable domain, filled in from reference TRBV9 and TRBJ2-2, reads DSGVTQTPKHLITATGQRVTLRCSPRSGDLSVYWYQQSLDQGLQFLIQYYNGEERAKGNILERFSAQQFPDLHSELNLSSLELGDSALYFCASSVAAAGGPGELFFGEGSRLTVL.